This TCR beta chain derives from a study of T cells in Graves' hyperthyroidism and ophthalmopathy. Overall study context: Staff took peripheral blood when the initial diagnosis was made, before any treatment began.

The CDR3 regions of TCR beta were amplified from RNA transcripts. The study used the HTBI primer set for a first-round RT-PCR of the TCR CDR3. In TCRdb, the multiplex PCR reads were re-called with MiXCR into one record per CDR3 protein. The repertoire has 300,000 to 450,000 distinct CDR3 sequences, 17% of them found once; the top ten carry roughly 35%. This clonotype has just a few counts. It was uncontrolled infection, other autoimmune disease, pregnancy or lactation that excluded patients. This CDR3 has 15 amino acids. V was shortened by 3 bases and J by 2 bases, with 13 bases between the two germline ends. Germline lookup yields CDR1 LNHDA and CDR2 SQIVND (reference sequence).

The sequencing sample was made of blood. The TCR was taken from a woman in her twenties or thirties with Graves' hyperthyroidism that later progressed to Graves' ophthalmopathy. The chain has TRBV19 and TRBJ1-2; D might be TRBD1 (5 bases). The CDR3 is CASSIRDGGNYGYTF. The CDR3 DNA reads TGTGCCAGTAGTATCCGGGATGGGGGGAACTATGGCTACACCTTC.